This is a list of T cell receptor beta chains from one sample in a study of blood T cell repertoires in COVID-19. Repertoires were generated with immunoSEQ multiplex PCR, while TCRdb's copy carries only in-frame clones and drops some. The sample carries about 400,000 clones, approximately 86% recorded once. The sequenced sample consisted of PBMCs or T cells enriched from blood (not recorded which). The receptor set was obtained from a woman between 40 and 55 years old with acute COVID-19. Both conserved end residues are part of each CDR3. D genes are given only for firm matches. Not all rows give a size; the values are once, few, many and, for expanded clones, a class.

CDR3 DNA: TGTGCCAGCAGCTTATACGTGGGGGCGGCCAAAAACATTCAGTACTTC; CDR3 protein: CASSLYVGAAKNIQYF; J gene: TRBJ2-4; V gene: TRBV7-9; clone size: once; D gene: NA
CDR3 DNA: TGTGCCAGCAGACGACTAGCGGGGCGCAATGAGCAGTTCTTC; CDR3 protein: CASRRLAGRNEQFF; J gene: TRBJ2-1; V gene: TRBV5-6; clone size: once; D gene: TRBD2
CDR3 DNA: TGTGCCAGCAGTGAAGCACAGGGTGGTAACTATGGCTACACCTTC; CDR3 protein: CASSEAQGGNYGYTF; J gene: TRBJ1-2; V gene: TRBV2; clone size: NA; D gene: NA
CDR3 DNA: TGTGCCAGCAGCGTAGAGGGGGCCAATTCACCCCTCCACTTT; CDR3 protein: CASSVEGANSPLHF; J gene: TRBJ1-6; V gene: TRBV9; clone size: once; D gene: TRBD1
CDR3 DNA: TGTGCCAGCAGCCCCGGGACAGGGGACTACGAGCAGTACTTC; CDR3 protein: CASSPGTGDYEQYF; J gene: TRBJ2-7; V gene: TRBV9; clone size: NA; D gene: TRBD1
CDR3 DNA: TGTGCCAGCAGCTCTAGGACTAGCCCCAGCACAGATACGCAGTATTTT; CDR3 protein: CASSSRTSPSTDTQYF; J gene: TRBJ2-3; V gene: TRBV5-4; clone size: once; D gene: TRBD2
CDR3 DNA: TGTGCCAGTAGTATAGGGGGGGGCCTAAATTCACCCCTCCACTTT; CDR3 protein: CASSIGGGLNSPLHF; J gene: TRBJ1-6; V gene: TRBV19; clone size: NA; D gene: NA
CDR3 DNA: TGTGCCAGCAGTTTGGGGGGGAGGTCCTACGAGCAGTACTTC; CDR3 protein: CASSLGGRSYEQYF; J gene: TRBJ2-7; V gene: TRBV27; clone size: NA; D gene: TRBD2
CDR3 DNA: TGTGCCAGCAGTCCCGGGAGGGGGCCGGCTCTCGGGGGCTACACCTTC; CDR3 protein: CASSPGRGPALGGYTF; J gene: TRBJ1-2; V gene: TRBV6-6; clone size: NA; D gene: TRBD1
CDR3 DNA: TGTGCCAGCAGCCACCGGGGAGGGGCTGAAGCTTTCTTT; CDR3 protein: CASSHRGGAEAFF; J gene: TRBJ1-1; V gene: TRBV3-1/TRBV3-2; clone size: NA; D gene: NA
CDR3 DNA: TGCAGCGTTGGGAGGCAGCGAGAGACCCAGTACTTC; CDR3 protein: CSVGRQRETQYF; J gene: TRBJ2-5; V gene: TRBV29-1; clone size: once; D gene: NA
CDR3 DNA: TGTGCCAGCAGCCAAGAATGGAGGAACACCGGGGAGCTGTTTTTT; CDR3 protein: CASSQEWRNTGELFF; J gene: TRBJ2-2; V gene: TRBV4-2; clone size: NA; D gene: NA
CDR3 DNA: TGTGCCAGCAGCCTCAAGGGACAGCGGAATTCACCCCTCCACTTT; CDR3 protein: CASSLKGQRNSPLHF; J gene: TRBJ1-6; V gene: TRBV5-4; clone size: few; D gene: TRBD1
CDR3 DNA: TGCGCCAGCGGAGCGACTAGCGGGGGGCCAGATACGCAGTATTTT; CDR3 protein: CASGATSGGPDTQYF; J gene: TRBJ2-3; V gene: TRBV10-1; clone size: NA; D gene: TRBD2
CDR3 DNA: TGTGCCACCAGTGATTTTACCGCGGGGGGGCGCACTGAGCAGTTCTTC; CDR3 protein: CATSDFTAGGRTEQFF; J gene: TRBJ2-1; V gene: TRBV24-1; clone size: NA; D gene: TRBD2
CDR3 DNA: TGTGCCAGCGTTGGCCCAACTGAAGCTTTCTTT; CDR3 protein: CASVGPTEAFF; J gene: TRBJ1-1; V gene: TRBV2; clone size: NA; D gene: NA
CDR3 DNA: TGTGCCAGCAGTTACAACGGACAGAGCTCTGGAAACACCATATATTTT; CDR3 protein: CASSYNGQSSGNTIYF; J gene: TRBJ1-3; V gene: TRBV6-5; clone size: few; D gene: NA
CDR3 DNA: TGTGCCAGCAGGTCCGGGACAGCGCTTTCACCCCTCCACTTT; CDR3 protein: CASRSGTALSPLHF; J gene: TRBJ1-6; V gene: TRBV7-9; clone size: NA; D gene: TRBD1
CDR3 DNA: TGTGCCAGCAGCCTGGCCTCAGGTGAAGCTTTCTTT; CDR3 protein: CASSLASGEAFF; J gene: TRBJ1-1; V gene: TRBV12-3/TRBV12-4; clone size: NA; D gene: NA
CDR3 DNA: TGTGCCAGCAGCGGCAACAGCGGAGAGACCCAGTACTTC; CDR3 protein: CASSGNSGETQYF; J gene: TRBJ2-5; V gene: TRBV7-2; clone size: NA; D gene: NA
CDR3 DNA: TGTGCCAGCAGCTTTAGCGGGGGGGCGTTCAATGAGCAGTTCTTC; CDR3 protein: CASSFSGGAFNEQFF; J gene: TRBJ2-1; V gene: TRBV7-2; clone size: NA; D gene: TRBD2
CDR3 DNA: TGTGCCAGCAGTTACTCGATTAGGGGGGAGCAGTACTTC; CDR3 protein: CASSYSIRGEQYF; J gene: TRBJ2-7; V gene: TRBV6-6; clone size: NA; D gene: NA
CDR3 DNA: TGTGCCAGCAGTGGGGACAGGGGGGGAGAGACCCAGTACTTC; CDR3 protein: CASSGDRGGETQYF; J gene: TRBJ2-5; V gene: TRBV25-1; clone size: NA; D gene: TRBD1
CDR3 DNA: TGTGCCAGCAGTTACCACTCGCCCGACAGTAGGGAGCAGTTCTTC; CDR3 protein: CASSYHSPDSREQFF; J gene: TRBJ2-1; V gene: TRBV6-5; clone size: NA; D gene: NA
CDR3 DNA: TGTGCCAGCAGCGCGGGACAGGGCAGGGAAAAACTGTTTTTT; CDR3 protein: CASSAGQGREKLFF; J gene: TRBJ1-4; V gene: TRBV2; clone size: NA; D gene: TRBD1
CDR3 DNA: TGTGCCAGCTCACCATCGGCAGGGGTGAACACTGAAGCTTTCTTT; CDR3 protein: CASSPSAGVNTEAFF; J gene: TRBJ1-1; V gene: TRBV18; clone size: NA; D gene: NA
CDR3 DNA: TGTGCCAGTAGTATCCAGGGTGGGACTGAAGCTTTCTTT; CDR3 protein: CASSIQGGTEAFF; J gene: TRBJ1-1; V gene: TRBV19; clone size: NA; D gene: NA
CDR3 DNA: TGCGCCAGCAACGGCGGGGGGAGCTCCTACAATGAGCAGTTCTTC; CDR3 protein: CASNGGGSSYNEQFF; J gene: TRBJ2-1; V gene: TRBV5-1; clone size: NA; D gene: TRBD2
CDR3 DNA: TGTGCCAGTCGGGACAGGGGGTCTCCAGATACGCAGTATTTT; CDR3 protein: CASRDRGSPDTQYF; J gene: TRBJ2-3; V gene: TRBV19; clone size: NA; D gene: TRBD1
CDR3 DNA: TGTGCCAGCAGAGGGGACAGGCTCCACGGCTACACCTTC; CDR3 protein: CASRGDRLHGYTF; J gene: TRBJ1-2; V gene: TRBV2; clone size: NA; D gene: TRBD1
CDR3 DNA: TGTGCCAGCAGCACCGGAGGGGTAATATACGAGCAGTACTTC; CDR3 protein: CASSTGGVIYEQYF; J gene: TRBJ2-7; V gene: TRBV6-5; clone size: NA; D gene: NA
CDR3 DNA: TGTGCCAGTAGTATAGGGTTCCCTGGGGGGAATGAGCAGTTCTTC; CDR3 protein: CASSIGFPGGNEQFF; J gene: TRBJ2-1; V gene: TRBV19; clone size: NA; D gene: NA
CDR3 DNA: TGTGCCAGCAGCCCCCAAGGGGGAGGGACTCCCCAAGAGACCCAGTACTTC; CDR3 protein: CASSPQGGGTPQETQYF; J gene: TRBJ2-5; V gene: TRBV9; clone size: NA; D gene: NA
CDR3 DNA: TGTGCCACCAGCGATGAGCGGGGGGGTCCTCTAAACGAGCAGTACTTC; CDR3 protein: CATSDERGGPLNEQYF; J gene: TRBJ2-7; V gene: TRBV15; clone size: NA; D gene: TRBD2
CDR3 DNA: TGTGCCAGCAGTGAAGGAGTTAGCGGGGAGACCCAGTACTTC; CDR3 protein: CASSEGVSGETQYF; J gene: TRBJ2-5; V gene: TRBV6-1; clone size: NA; D gene: TRBD2
CDR3 DNA: TGCGCCAGCACAGACCCAGGGTACAATTCACCCCTCCACTTT; CDR3 protein: CASTDPGYNSPLHF; J gene: TRBJ1-6; V gene: TRBV5-1; clone size: NA; D gene: NA
CDR3 DNA: TGTGCCAGCAGAAGACTAGCGGGGGGGCCTGTGGAAGAGACCCAGTACTTC; CDR3 protein: CASRRLAGGPVEETQYF; J gene: TRBJ2-5; V gene: TRBV2; clone size: once; D gene: TRBD2
CDR3 DNA: TGTGCCAGTAGTAATGGAAACGGGATCTACACAGATACGCAGTATTTT; CDR3 protein: CASSNGNGIYTDTQYF; J gene: TRBJ2-3; V gene: TRBV19; clone size: NA; D gene: NA
CDR3 DNA: TGTGCCAGTAGTTCCCGGGACAGCGCCGTTAGCAGGACTGAAGCTTTCTTT; CDR3 protein: CASSSRDSAVSRTEAFF; J gene: TRBJ1-1; V gene: TRBV19; clone size: many; D gene: TRBD1
CDR3 DNA: TGCGCCAGCAGCTTTAGCGGGGGGGCAGGCGATGAGCAGTTCTTC; CDR3 protein: CASSFSGGAGDEQFF; J gene: TRBJ2-1; V gene: TRBV5-1; clone size: NA; D gene: TRBD2
CDR3 DNA: TGTGCCAGTGCGGGACAGATCAATCAGCCCCAGCATTTT; CDR3 protein: CASAGQINQPQHF; J gene: TRBJ1-5; V gene: TRBV19; clone size: NA; D gene: TRBD1
CDR3 DNA: TGCAGCGTTGCGACAGGACCCAATCAGCCCCAGCATTTT; CDR3 protein: CSVATGPNQPQHF; J gene: TRBJ1-5; V gene: TRBV29-1; clone size: NA; D gene: NA
CDR3 DNA: TGTGCCAGCAGCTTCGACAGAACCTACGAGCAGTACTTC; CDR3 protein: CASSFDRTYEQYF; J gene: TRBJ2-7; V gene: TRBV6-5; clone size: NA; D gene: NA
CDR3 DNA: TGTGCCAGCACCGACTCACTCGACTACGAGCAGTACTTC; CDR3 protein: CASTDSLDYEQYF; J gene: TRBJ2-7; V gene: TRBV6-5; clone size: once; D gene: NA
CDR3 DNA: TGTGCCAGCAGAAGATCCCGAGACAGGGCCGAAGCTTTCTTT; CDR3 protein: CASRRSRDRAEAFF; J gene: TRBJ1-1; V gene: TRBV6-6; clone size: NA; D gene: TRBD1
CDR3 DNA: TGTGCCAGCAGCCAAGACGTAGCGGGGGGCCGTGAGCAGTTCTTC; CDR3 protein: CASSQDVAGGREQFF; J gene: TRBJ2-1; V gene: TRBV3-1/TRBV3-2; clone size: NA; D gene: TRBD2
CDR3 DNA: TGTGCCAGCTCCTGGGGACAGATGGGCGAGCAGTACTTC; CDR3 protein: CASSWGQMGEQYF; J gene: TRBJ2-7; V gene: TRBV13; clone size: NA; D gene: TRBD1
CDR3 DNA: TGTGCCAGCAGCTTATTCGGGGGATCTAATGAAAAACTGTTTTTT; CDR3 protein: CASSLFGGSNEKLFF; J gene: TRBJ1-4; V gene: TRBV6-5; clone size: once; D gene: NA
CDR3 DNA: TGCGCCAGCAGCGGAACGGGGACTAGCGGAGACAATGAGCAGTTCTTC; CDR3 protein: CASSGTGTSGDNEQFF; J gene: TRBJ2-1; V gene: TRBV5-1; clone size: NA; D gene: TRBD2
CDR3 DNA: TGTGCCAGCAGTAAAACAGGGGCTGGCACCGGGGAGCTGTTTTTT; CDR3 protein: CASSKTGAGTGELFF; J gene: TRBJ2-2; V gene: TRBV6-2/TRBV6-3; clone size: NA; D gene: TRBD1
CDR3 DNA: TGTGCCAGCAGCTACGTTCAGGGGGAAGGCCAGCCCCAGCATTTT; CDR3 protein: CASSYVQGEGQPQHF; J gene: TRBJ1-5; V gene: TRBV6-5; clone size: once; D gene: TRBD1
CDR3 DNA: TGTGCCAGCAGCCAAGAGCCGACAGGGGGAAGGAAGACCCAGTACTTC; CDR3 protein: CASSQEPTGGRKTQYF; J gene: TRBJ2-5; V gene: TRBV3-1/TRBV3-2; clone size: once; D gene: TRBD1
CDR3 DNA: TGTGCCAGCAGCCAAGGACGGAGCTCTGGAAACACCATATATTTT; CDR3 protein: CASSQGRSSGNTIYF; J gene: TRBJ1-3; V gene: TRBV3-1/TRBV3-2; clone size: NA; D gene: NA